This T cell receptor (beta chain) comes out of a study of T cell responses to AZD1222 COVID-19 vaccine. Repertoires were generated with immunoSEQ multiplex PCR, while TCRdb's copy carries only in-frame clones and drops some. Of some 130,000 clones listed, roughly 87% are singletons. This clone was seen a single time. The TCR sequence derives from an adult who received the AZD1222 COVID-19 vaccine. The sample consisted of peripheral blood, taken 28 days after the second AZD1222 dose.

The CDR3 nucleotides are TGTGCCAGCAGCTTGTGGGCCAGACGTGGGCCGGTGAACTATGGCTACACCTTC. This codes for CASSLWARRGPVNYGYTF. The V call is TRBV5-6, the J call TRBJ1-2, with D uncertain. Trimming shortened V by 1 base and J by 2 bases, and 21 bases separated the two germline ends. This CDR3 has 18 amino acids. The germline gives CDR1 SGHDT, CDR2 YYEEEE.